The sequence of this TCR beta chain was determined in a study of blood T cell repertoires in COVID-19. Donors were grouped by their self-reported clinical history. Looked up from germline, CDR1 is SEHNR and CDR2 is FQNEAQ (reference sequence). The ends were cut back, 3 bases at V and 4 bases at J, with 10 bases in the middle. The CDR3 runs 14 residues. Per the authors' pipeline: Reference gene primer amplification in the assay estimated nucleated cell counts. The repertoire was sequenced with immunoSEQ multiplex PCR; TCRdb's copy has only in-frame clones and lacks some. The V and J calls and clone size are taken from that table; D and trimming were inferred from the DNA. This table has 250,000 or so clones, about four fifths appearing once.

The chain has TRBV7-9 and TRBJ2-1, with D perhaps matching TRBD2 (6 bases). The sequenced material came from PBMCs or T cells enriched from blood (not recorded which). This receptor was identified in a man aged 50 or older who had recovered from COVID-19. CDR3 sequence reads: CASSLAGTYNEQFF. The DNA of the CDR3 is TGTGCCAGCAGCTTGGCCGGGACTTACAATGAGCAGTTCTTC.